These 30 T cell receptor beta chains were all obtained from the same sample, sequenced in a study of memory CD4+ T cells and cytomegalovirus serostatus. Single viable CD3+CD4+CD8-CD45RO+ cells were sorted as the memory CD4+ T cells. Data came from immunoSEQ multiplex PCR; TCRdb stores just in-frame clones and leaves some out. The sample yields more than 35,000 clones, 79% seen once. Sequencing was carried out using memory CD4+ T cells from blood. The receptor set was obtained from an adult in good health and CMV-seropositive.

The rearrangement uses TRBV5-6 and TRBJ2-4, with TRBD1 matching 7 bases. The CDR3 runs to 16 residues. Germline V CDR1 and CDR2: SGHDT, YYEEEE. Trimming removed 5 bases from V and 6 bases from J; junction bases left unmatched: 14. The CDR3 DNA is TGTGCCAGCAGTTCTACCCAGGGACAGTTAGGAAACATTCAGTACTTC. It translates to CASSSTQGQLGNIQYF.

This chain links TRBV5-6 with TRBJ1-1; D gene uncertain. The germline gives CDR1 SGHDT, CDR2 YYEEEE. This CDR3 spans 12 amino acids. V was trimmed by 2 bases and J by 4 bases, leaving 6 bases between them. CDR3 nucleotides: TGTGCCAGCAGCTTCGATTCCACTGAAGCTTTCTTT. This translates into CASSFDSTEAFF.

CDR3 in DNA: TGTGCCAGCAGTTCCCCCATGCAGGACGAGCAGTACTTC. Translation: CASSSPMQDEQYF. The chain has TRBV6-5 and TRBJ2-7; D call uncertain. The CDR3 spans 13 residues. The germline gives CDR1 MNHEY, CDR2 SVGAGI. V was shortened by 4 bases and J by 5 bases, with 12 bases between the two germline ends.

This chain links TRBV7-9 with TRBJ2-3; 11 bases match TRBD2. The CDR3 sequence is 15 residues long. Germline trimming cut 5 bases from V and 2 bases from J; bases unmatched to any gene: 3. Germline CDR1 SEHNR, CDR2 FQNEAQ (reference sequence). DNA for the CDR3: TGTGCCAGCAGCAAGGGACTAGCGGACACAGATACGCAGTATTTT. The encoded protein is CASSKGLADTDTQYF.

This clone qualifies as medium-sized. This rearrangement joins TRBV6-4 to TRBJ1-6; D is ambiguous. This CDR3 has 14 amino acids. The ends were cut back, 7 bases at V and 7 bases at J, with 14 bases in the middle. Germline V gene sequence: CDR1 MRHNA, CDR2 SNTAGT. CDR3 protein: CASKADQPNSPLHF. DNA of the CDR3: TGTGCCAGCAAAGCTGATCAACCCAATTCACCCCTCCACTTT.

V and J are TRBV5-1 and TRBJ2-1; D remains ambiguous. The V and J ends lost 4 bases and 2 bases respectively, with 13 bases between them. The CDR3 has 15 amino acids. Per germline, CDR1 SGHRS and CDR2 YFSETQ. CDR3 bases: TGCGCCAGCAGCCCCACCAGTAGCCCCTACAATGAGCAGTTCTTC. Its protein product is CASSPTSSPYNEQFF.

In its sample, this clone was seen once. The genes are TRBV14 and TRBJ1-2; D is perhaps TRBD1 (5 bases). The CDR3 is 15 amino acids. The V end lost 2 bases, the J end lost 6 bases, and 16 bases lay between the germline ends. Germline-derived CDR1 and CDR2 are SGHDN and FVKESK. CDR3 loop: CASSQKGILANGYTF. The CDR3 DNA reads TGTGCCAGCAGCCAAAAGGGGATTTTAGCGAATGGCTACACCTTC.

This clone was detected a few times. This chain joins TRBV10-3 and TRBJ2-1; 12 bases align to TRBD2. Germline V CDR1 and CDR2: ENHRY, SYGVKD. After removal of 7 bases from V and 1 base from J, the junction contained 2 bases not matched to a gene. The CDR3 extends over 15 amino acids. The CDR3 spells CAITSGRASYNEQFF. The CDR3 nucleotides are TGTGCCATCACTAGCGGGAGGGCTTCCTACAATGAGCAGTTCTTC.

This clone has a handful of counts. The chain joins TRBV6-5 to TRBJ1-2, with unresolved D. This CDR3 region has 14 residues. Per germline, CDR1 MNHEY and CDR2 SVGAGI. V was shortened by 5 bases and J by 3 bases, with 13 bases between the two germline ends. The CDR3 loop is CASSQNMRDYGYTF. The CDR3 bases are TGTGCCAGCAGTCAGAATATGAGGGACTATGGCTACACCTTC.

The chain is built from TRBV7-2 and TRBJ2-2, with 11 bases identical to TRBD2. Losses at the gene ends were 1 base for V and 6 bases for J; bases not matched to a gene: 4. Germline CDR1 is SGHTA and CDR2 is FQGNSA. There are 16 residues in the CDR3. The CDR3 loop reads CASSLVSGRAAGELFF. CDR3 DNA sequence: TGTGCCAGCAGCTTAGTTAGCGGGAGGGCCGCCGGGGAGCTGTTTTTT.

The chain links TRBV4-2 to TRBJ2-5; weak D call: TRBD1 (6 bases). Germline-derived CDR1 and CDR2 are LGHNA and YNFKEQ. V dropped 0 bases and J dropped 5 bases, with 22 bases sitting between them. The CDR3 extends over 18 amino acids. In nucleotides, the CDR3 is TGTGCCAGCAGCCAAGATGGGCTCTTGCGCGCAACAGGGGAGACCCAGTACTTC. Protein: CASSQDGLLRATGETQYF.

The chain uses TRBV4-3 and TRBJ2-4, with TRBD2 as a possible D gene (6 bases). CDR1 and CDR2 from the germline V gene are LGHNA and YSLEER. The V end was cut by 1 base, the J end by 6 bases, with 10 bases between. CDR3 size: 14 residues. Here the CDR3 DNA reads TGCGCCAGCAGCCAAGGAAACGGGGGAAACATTCAGTACTTC. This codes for CASSQGNGGNIQYF.

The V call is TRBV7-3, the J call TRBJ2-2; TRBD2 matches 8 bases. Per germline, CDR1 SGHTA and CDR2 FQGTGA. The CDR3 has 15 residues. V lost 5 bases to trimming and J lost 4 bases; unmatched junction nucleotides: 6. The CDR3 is CASSPPGGGTGELFF. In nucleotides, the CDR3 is TGTGCCAGCAGCCCTCCGGGGGGGGGCACCGGGGAGCTGTTTTTT.

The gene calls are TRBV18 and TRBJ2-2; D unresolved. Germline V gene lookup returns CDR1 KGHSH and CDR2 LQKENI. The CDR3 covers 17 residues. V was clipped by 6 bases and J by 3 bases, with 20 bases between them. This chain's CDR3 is CASSLYALRSYTGELFF. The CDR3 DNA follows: TGTGCCAGCTCCTTGTACGCCCTCAGATCGTACACCGGGGAGCTGTTTTTT.

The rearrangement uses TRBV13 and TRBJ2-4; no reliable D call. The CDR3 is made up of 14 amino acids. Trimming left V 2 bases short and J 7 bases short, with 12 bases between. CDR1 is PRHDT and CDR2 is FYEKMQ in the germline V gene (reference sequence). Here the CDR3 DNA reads TGTGCCAGCAGCTTACGATCGTATGGCAACATTCAGTACTTC. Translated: CASSLRSYGNIQYF.

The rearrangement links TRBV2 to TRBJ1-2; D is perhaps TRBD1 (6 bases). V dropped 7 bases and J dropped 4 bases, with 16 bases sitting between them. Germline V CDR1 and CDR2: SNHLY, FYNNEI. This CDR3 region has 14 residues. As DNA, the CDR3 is TGTGCCAGCACCACGGACAGTCTTGGCTATGGCTACACCTTC. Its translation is CASTTDSLGYGYTF.

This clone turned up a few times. CDR3 residues: CASSYFGGGTAYEQYF. The CDR3 DNA is TGTGCCAGCAGCTATTTCGGGGGGGGGACCGCCTACGAGCAGTACTTC. The chain carries TRBV7-2 and TRBJ2-7, with 8 bases lining up with TRBD2. Trimming took 4 bases from V and 2 from J; bases not matched to a gene: 10. The length of the CDR3 is 16 residues. Germline V CDR1 and CDR2: SGHTA, FQGNSA.

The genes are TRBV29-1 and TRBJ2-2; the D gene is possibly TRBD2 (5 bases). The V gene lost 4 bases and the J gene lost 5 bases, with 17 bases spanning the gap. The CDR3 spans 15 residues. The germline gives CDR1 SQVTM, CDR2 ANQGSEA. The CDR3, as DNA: TGCAGCGTTGGGCCGGGGTGGGGAATGACCGGGGAGCTGTTTTTT. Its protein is CSVGPGWGMTGELFF.

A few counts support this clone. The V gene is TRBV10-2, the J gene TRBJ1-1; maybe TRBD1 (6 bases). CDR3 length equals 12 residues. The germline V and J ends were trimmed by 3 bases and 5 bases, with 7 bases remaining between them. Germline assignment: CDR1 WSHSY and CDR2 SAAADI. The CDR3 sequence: CASSEDRTEAFF. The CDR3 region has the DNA TGCGCCAGCAGTGAAGACAGGACTGAAGCTTTCTTT.

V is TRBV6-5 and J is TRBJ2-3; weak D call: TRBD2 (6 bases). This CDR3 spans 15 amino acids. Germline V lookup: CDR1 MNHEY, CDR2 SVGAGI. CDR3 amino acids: CATRRDLASTDTQYF. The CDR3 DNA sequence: TGTGCTACTCGCCGGGACCTAGCGAGCACAGATACGCAGTATTTT.

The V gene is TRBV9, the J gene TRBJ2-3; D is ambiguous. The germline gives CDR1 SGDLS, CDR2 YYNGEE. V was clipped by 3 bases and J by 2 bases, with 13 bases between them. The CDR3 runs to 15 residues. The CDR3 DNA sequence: TGTGCCAGCAGCGAGGCCCTCCACCCCACAGATACGCAGTATTTT. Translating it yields CASSEALHPTDTQYF.

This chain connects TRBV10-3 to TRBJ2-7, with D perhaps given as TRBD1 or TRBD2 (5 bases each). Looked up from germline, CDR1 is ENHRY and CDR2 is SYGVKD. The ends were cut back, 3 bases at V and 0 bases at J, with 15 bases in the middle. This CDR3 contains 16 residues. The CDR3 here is CAISEAGTANSYEQYF. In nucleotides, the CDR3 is TGTGCCATCAGTGAAGCCGGGACGGCGAACTCCTACGAGCAGTACTTC.

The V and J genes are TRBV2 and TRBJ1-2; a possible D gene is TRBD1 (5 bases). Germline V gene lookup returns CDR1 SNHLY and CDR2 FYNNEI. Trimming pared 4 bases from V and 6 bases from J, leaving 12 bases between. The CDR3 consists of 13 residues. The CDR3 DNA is TGTGCCAGCAGTGGGAGGGGCGCGGATGGCTACACCTTC. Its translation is CASSGRGADGYTF.

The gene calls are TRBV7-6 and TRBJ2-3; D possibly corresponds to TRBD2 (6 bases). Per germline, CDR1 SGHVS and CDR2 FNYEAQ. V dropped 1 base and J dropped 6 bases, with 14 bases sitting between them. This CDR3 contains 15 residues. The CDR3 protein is CASSLVVGAGDTQYF. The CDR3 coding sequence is TGTGCCAGCAGCTTAGTTGTCGGGGCGGGGGATACGCAGTATTTT.

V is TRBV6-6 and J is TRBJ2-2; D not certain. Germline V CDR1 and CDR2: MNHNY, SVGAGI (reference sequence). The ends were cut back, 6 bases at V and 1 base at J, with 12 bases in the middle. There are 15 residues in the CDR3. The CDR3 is CASSRTEMNTGELFF. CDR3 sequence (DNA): TGTGCCAGCAGCCGTACAGAGATGAACACCGGGGAGCTGTTTTTT.

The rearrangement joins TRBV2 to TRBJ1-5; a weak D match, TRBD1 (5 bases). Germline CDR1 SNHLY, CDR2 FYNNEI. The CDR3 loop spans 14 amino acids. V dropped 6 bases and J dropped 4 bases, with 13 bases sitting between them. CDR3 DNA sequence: TGTGCCAGCAGGTCGGGACTATCGAATCAGCCCCAGCATTTT. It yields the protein CASRSGLSNQPQHF.

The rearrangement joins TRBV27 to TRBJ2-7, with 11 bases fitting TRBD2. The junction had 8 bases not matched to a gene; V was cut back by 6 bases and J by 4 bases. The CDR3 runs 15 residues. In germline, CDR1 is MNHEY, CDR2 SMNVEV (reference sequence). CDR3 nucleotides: TGTGCCAGCAGGCCGCAGGGACTAGCGGTTTACGAGCAGTACTTC. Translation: CASRPQGLAVYEQYF.

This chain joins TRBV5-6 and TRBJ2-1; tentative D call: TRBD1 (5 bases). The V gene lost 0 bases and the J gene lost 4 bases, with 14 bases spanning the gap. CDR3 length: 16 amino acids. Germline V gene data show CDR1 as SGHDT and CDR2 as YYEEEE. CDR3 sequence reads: CASSLANWAGYNEQFF. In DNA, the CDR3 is TGTGCCAGCAGCTTGGCCAATTGGGCAGGGTACAATGAGCAGTTCTTC.

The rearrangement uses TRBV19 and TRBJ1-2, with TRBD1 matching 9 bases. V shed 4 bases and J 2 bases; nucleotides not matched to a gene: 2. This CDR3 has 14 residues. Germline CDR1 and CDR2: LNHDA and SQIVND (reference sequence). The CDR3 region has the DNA TGTGCCAGTAGTAGGACAGGGGCAAACTATGGCTACACCTTC. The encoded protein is CASSRTGANYGYTF.

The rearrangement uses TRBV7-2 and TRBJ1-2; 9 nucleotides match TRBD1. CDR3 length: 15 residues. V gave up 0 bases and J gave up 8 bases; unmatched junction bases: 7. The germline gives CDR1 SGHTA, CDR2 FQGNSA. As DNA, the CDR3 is TGTGCCAGCAGCTTAGCCCGGGACAGGGCGGTGGGCTACACCTTC. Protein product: CASSLARDRAVGYTF.